A single sample is the source of the 7 T cell receptor beta chains below, sequenced in a study of T cell responses to AZD1222 COVID-19 vaccine. Clones were read by immunoSEQ multiplex PCR, and TCRdb kept only the in-frame ones, dropping some. Of roughly 160,000 clones listed, about 90% are singletons. Sequenced material: peripheral blood, taken on day 0 of AZD1222 vaccination. Receptors originate from an adult in good health.

The chain has TRBV7-2 and TRBJ1-1; 10 positions match TRBD1. Trimming removed 5 bases from V and 2 bases from J; junction bases left unmatched: 5. Germline CDR1 reads SGHTA; CDR2 reads FQGNSA. There are 15 residues in the CDR3. The CDR3 here is CASSPRTGGNTEAFF. DNA for the CDR3: TGTGCCAGCAGCCCCCGGACAGGGGGAAACACTGAAGCTTTCTTT.

The chain uses TRBV7-3 and TRBJ2-3; 7 bases agree with TRBD1. V lost 4 bases and J lost 2; bases outside the gene matches: 3. This CDR3 has 14 amino acids. Germline CDR1 is SGHTA and CDR2 is FQGTGA. The CDR3: CASSSGQPTDTQYF. As DNA, the CDR3 is TGTGCCAGCAGCTCGGGACAGCCCACAGATACGCAGTATTTT.

The CDR3 DNA is TGTGCCAGCAGTTTTGGACAGGGGACCTATACGCAGTATTTT. It encodes CASSFGQGTYTQYF. This sequence joins TRBV13 and TRBJ2-3, with 9 bases lining up with TRBD1. J gave up 7 bases and V 6 bases, and 8 bases lay outside the gene matches. The CDR3 covers 14 residues. CDR1 is PRHDT, CDR2 FYEKMQ, per germline (reference sequence).

Here the CDR3 reads CASSDDGPYEQYF. The CDR3 coding sequence is TGTGCCAGCAGCGATGACGGACCCTACGAGCAGTACTTC. This rearrangement joins TRBV5-5 to TRBJ2-7; no clear D gene. V lost 4 bases and J 2 bases, leaving 10 bases between the germline ends. CDR3 length: 13 amino acids. Germline loops: CDR1 SGHKS, CDR2 YYEKEE (reference sequence). The whole variable domain, remainder taken from reference TRBV5-5 and TRBJ2-7, is DAGVTQSPTHLIKTRGQQVTLRCSPISGHKSVSWYQQVLGQGPQFIFQYYEKEERGRGNFPDRFSARQFPNYSSELNVNALLLGDSALYLCASSDDGPYEQYFGPGTRLTVT.

The chain uses TRBV11-2 and TRBJ2-7, with D unresolved. V lost 1 base and J lost 3, with 7 bases in between. The CDR3 covers 13 residues. Germline V gives CDR1 SGHAT, CDR2 FQNNGV. CDR3 region: CASSLALYYEQYF. The CDR3 nucleotides are TGTGCCAGCAGCTTAGCGTTATACTACGAGCAGTACTTC.

This chain uses TRBV6-5 with TRBJ1-6; no clear D. Germline lookup yields CDR1 MNHEY and CDR2 SVGAGI. The CDR3 consists of 15 residues. The V end lost 5 bases, the J end lost 7 bases, and 15 bases lay between the germline ends. The CDR3 reads CASSLDRGGNSPLHF. The CDR3 DNA reads TGTGCCAGCAGTCTTGATCGGGGAGGCAATTCACCCCTCCACTTT.

The chain recombines TRBV28 with TRBJ2-1; no firm D call. CDR1 and CDR2 (germline): MDHEN, SYDVKM. The CDR3 has 13 residues. V was cut by 3 bases and J by 4 bases, with 7 bases left in between. This chain's CDR3 is CASSFDRYNEQFF. CDR3 in DNA: TGTGCCAGCAGTTTCGATAGATACAATGAGCAGTTCTTC.